Listed below are T cell receptor beta chains from one sample, sequenced in a study of blood T cell repertoires in COVID-19. TCRdb keeps only in-frame clones here, not all; method: immunoSEQ multiplex PCR. The repertoire consists of about 430,000 clones, with 70% to 90% occurring once and the leading ten covering 0.8% to 0.85%. Sequencing was done on a sample of peripheral blood. These receptors all come from a man aged 18-30 years with COVID-19, enrolled during active disease. Both conserved end residues are part of each CDR3. D genes are given only for firm matches. Only part of the rows carry a size: once, few, many, or a class if the clone is expanded.

j_call d_call clone_size v_call cdr3_aa cdr3_nt
TRBJ2-5 TRBD2 NA TRBV6-5 CASSFPGGPQTQYF TGTGCCAGCAGTTTTCCGGGGGGGCCGCAGACCCAGTACTTC
TRBJ2-2 TRBD2 NA TRBV15 CATSTRAGVNVGELFF TGTGCCACCAGCACAAGGGCGGGAGTGAATGTCGGGGAGCTGTTTTTT
TRBJ2-7 TRBD2 NA TRBV5-5 CASSVASGSYEQYF TGTGCCAGCAGCGTTGCTAGCGGGTCCTACGAGCAGTACTTC
TRBJ2-5 NA NA TRBV14 CASGRTQETQYF TGTGCCAGCGGGAGGACACAAGAGACCCAGTACTTC
TRBJ1-1 NA NA TRBV29-1 CSVRGTENTEAFF TGCAGCGTACGGGGGACCGAGAACACTGAAGCTTTCTTT
TRBJ1-4 TRBD1 once TRBV6-5 CASKVGQGYEKLFF TGTGCCAGCAAGGTTGGACAGGGATATGAAAAACTGTTTTTT
TRBJ1-6 TRBD1 NA TRBV6-5 CASRGGSFSPLHF TGTGCCAGCCGAGGGGGCTCATTTTCACCCCTCCACTTT
TRBJ1-2 NA NA TRBV30 CAWSPSGYGYTF TGTGCCTGGTCACCGTCCGGGTATGGCTACACCTTC
TRBJ2-5 TRBD1 NA TRBV5-6 CASSARRDRGVETQYF TGTGCCAGCAGCGCGCGCCGGGACAGGGGTGTAGAGACCCAGTACTTC
TRBJ1-1 TRBD1 NA TRBV27 CASSSNKDRETEAFF TGTGCCAGCAGTAGCAATAAGGACAGGGAAACTGAAGCTTTCTTT
TRBJ1-1 NA NA TRBV7-9 CASRGANTEAFF TGTGCCAGCAGGGGAGCGAACACTGAAGCTTTCTTT
TRBJ2-7 NA NA TRBV12-3/TRBV12-4 CASSSPSYEQYF TGTGCCAGCAGTTCGCCCAGTTACGAGCAGTACTTC
TRBJ2-2 NA few TRBV5-4 CASTEGTGELFF TGTGCCAGTACGGAGGGCACCGGGGAGCTGTTTTTT
TRBJ1-1 NA NA TRBV5-1 CASSPDTVGAFF TGCGCCAGCAGCCCTGACACCGTGGGAGCTTTCTTT
TRBJ2-7 TRBD2 once TRBV4-1 CASSPSGAPSYEQYF TGCGCCAGCAGCCCTAGCGGGGCCCCCTCCTACGAGCAGTACTTC
TRBJ2-5 NA NA TRBV5-1 CASSLDRETQYF TGCGCCAGCAGCTTAGACAGAGAGACCCAGTACTTC
TRBJ2-2 TRBD1 NA TRBV19 CASSFDRGPTGELFF TGTGCCAGTAGTTTTGACAGGGGGCCTACCGGGGAGCTGTTTTTT
TRBJ1-2 NA NA TRBV6-5 CASSYRGAWDYGYTF TGTGCCAGCAGTTACCGGGGGGCCTGGGACTATGGCTACACCTTC
TRBJ2-7 NA NA TRBV5-5 CASSVPDEQYF TGTGCCAGCAGCGTGCCGGACGAGCAGTACTTC
TRBJ2-1 TRBD2 NA TRBV27 CASSWGAGGGNEQFF TGTGCCAGCAGTTGGGGAGCGGGAGGGGGCAATGAGCAGTTCTTC